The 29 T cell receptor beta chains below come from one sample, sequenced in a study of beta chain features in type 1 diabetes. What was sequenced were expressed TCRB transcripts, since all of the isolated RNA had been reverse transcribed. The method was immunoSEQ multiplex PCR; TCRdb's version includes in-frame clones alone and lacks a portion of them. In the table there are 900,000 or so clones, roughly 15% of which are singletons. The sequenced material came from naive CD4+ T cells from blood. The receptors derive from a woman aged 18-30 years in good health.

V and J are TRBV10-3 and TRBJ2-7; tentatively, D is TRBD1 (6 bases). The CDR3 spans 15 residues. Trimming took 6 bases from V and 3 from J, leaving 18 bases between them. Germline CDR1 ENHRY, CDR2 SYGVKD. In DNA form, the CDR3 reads TGTGCCATCAGCCCGACAGGTCGTGGGTACTACGAGCAGTACTTC. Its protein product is CAISPTGRGYYEQYF.

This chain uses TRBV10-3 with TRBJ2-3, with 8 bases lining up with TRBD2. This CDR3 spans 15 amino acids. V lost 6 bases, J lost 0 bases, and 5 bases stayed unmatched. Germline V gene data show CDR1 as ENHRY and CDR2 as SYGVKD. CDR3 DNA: TGTGCCATCAGGGCCGGGGGGGAAAGCACAGATACGCAGTATTTT. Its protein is CAIRAGGESTDTQYF.

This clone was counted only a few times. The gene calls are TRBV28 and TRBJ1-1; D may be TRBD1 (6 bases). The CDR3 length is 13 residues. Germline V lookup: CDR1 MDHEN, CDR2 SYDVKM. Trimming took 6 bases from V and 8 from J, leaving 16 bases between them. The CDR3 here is CASSHPTTGEAFF. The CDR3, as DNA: TGTGCCAGCAGCCATCCCACGACAGGAGAAGCTTTCTTT.

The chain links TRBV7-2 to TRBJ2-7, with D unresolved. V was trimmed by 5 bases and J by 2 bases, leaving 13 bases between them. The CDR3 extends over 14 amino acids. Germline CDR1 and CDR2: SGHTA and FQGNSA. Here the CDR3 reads CASSPGSNAYEQYF. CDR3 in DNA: TGTGCCAGCAGCCCCGGATCAAATGCCTACGAGCAGTACTTC.

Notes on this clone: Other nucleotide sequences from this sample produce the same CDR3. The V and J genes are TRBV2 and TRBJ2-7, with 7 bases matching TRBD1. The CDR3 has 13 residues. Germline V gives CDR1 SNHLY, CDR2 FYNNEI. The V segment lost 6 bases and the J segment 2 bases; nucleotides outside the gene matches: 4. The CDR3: CASSRQGTYEQYF. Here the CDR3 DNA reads TGTGCCAGCAGCAGACAGGGAACCTACGAGCAGTACTTC.

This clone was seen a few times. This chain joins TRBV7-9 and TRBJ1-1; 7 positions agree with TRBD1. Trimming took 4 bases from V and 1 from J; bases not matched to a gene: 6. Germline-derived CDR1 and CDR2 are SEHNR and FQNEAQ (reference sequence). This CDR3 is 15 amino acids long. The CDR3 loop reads CASSSRQGENTEAFF. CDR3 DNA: TGTGCCAGCAGCTCCCGACAGGGAGAGAACACTGAAGCTTTCTTT.

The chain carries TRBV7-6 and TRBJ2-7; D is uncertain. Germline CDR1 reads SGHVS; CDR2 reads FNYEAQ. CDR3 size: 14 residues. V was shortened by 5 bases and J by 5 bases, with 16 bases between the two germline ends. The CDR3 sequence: CASSARGIWDEQYF. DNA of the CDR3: TGTGCCAGCAGCGCCCGTGGGATATGGGACGAGCAGTACTTC.

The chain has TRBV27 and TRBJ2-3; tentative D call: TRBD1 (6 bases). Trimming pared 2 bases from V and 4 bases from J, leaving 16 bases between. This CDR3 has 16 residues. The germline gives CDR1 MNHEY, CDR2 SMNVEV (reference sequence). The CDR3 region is CASSLGGRLRADTQYF. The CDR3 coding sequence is TGTGCCAGCAGTTTAGGGGGCCGCCTGAGGGCAGATACGCAGTATTTT.

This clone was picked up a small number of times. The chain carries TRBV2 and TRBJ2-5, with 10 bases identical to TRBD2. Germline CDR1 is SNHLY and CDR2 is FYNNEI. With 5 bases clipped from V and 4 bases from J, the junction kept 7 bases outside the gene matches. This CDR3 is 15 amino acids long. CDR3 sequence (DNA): TGTGCCAGCAGTCCTCTAGCGGGAGTCGGAGAGACCCAGTACTTC. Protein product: CASSPLAGVGETQYF.

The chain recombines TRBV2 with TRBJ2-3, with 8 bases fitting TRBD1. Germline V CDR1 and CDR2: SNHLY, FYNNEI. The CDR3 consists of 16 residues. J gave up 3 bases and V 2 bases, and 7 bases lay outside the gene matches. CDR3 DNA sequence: TGTGCCAGCAGTGAACAGGGGGCCAAAGGGACAGATACGCAGTATTTT. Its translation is CASSEQGAKGTDTQYF.

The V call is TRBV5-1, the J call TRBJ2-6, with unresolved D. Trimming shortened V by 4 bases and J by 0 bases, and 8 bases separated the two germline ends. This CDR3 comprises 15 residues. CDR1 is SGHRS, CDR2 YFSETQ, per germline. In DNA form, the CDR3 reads TGCGCCAGCAGCACATACAGCTCTGGGGCCAACGTCCTGACTTTC. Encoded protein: CASSTYSSGANVLTF.

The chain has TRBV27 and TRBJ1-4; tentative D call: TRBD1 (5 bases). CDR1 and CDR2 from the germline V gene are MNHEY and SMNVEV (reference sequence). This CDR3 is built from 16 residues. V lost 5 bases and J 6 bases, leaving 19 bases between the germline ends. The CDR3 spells CASSPKTHRRDEKLFF. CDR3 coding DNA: TGTGCCAGCAGTCCCAAAACCCACAGGAGAGATGAAAAACTGTTTTTT.

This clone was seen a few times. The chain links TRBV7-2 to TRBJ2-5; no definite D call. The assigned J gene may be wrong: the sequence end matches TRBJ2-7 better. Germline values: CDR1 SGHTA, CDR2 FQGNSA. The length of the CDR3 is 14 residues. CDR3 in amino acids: CASSLAAATDEQYF. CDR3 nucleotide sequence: TGTGCCAGCAGCTTAGCGGCGGCCACCGACGAGCAGTACTTC.

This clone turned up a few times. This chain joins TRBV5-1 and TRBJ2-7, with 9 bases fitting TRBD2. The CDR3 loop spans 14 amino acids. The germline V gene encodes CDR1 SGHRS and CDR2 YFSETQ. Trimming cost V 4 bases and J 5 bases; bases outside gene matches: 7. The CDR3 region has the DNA TGCGCCAGCAGCGTCCTAGCGGGGTCCCACGAGCAGTACTTC. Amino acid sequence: CASSVLAGSHEQYF.

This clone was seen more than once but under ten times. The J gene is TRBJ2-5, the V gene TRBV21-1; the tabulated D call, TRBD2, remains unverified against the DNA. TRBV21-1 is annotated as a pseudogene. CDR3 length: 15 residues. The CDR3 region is CASAPTSGRPETQYF. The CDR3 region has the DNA TGTGCCAGCGCCCCGACTAGCGGGAGACCGGAGACCCAGTACTTC.

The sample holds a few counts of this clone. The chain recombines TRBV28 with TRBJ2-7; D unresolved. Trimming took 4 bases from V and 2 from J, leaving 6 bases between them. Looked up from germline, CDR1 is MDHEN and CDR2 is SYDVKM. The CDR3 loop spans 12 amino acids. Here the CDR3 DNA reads TGTGCCAGCAGTTCACGACCCTACGAGCAGTACTTC. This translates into CASSSRPYEQYF.

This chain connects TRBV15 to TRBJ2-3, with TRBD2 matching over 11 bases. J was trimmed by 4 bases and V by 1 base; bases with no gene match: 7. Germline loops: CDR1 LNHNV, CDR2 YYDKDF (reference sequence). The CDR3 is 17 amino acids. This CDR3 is CATSRVVGLADADTQYF. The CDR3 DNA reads TGTGCCACCAGCAGAGTAGTGGGACTAGCGGATGCAGATACGCAGTATTTT.

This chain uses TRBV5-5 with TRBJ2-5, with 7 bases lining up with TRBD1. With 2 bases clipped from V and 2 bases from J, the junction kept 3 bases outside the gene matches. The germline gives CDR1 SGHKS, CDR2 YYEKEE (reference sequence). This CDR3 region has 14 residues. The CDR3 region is CASSLGGGQETQYF. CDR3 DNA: TGTGCCAGCAGCTTAGGGGGCGGTCAAGAGACCCAGTACTTC.

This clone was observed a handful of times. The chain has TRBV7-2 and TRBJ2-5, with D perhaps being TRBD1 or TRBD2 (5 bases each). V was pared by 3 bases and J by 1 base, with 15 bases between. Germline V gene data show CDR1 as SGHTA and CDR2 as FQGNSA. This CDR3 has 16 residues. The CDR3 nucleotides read TGTGCCAGCAGCTTTCAGACGGGGCGATTCCAAGAGACCCAGTACTTC. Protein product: CASSFQTGRFQETQYF.

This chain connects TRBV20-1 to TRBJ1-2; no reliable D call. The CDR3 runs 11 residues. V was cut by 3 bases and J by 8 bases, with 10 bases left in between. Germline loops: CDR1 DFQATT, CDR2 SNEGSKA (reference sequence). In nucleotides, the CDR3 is TGCAGTGCTAGTCCTCTTGTAGGCTACACCTTC. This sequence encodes CSASPLVGYTF.

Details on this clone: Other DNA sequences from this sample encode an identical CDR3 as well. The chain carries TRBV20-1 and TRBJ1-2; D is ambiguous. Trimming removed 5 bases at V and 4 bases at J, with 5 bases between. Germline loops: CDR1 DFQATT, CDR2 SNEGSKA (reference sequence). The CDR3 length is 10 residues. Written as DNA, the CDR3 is TGCAGTGCTCGTACCTATGGCTACACCTTC. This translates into CSARTYGYTF.

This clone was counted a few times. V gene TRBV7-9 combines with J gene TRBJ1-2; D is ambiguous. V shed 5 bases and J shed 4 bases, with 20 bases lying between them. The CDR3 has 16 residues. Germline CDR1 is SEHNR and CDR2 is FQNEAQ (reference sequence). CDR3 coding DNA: TGTGCCAGCAGCCCCTACCGCCCAGGATGGAGCTATGGCTACACCTTC. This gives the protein CASSPYRPGWSYGYTF.

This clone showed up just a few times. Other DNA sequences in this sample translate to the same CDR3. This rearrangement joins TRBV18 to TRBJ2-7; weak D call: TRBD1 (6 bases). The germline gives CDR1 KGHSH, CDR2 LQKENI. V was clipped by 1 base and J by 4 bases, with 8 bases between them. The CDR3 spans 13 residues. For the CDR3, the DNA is TGTGCCAGCTCACCACTACAGGGTTACGAGCAGTACTTC. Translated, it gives CASSPLQGYEQYF.

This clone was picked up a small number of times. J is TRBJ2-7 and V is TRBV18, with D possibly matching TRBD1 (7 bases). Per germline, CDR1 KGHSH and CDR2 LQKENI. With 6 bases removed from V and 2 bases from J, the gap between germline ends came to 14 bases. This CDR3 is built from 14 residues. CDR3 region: CASSEQGGTYEQYF. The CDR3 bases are TGTGCCAGCTCGGAGCAGGGGGGCACCTACGAGCAGTACTTC.

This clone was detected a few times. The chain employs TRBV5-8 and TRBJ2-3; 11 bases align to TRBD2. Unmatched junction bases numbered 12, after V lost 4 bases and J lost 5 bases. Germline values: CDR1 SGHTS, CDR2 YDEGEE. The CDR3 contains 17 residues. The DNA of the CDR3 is TGTGCCAGCAGCGCGATCCCGGGACTAGCGGAAAAAGATACGCAGTATTTT. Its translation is CASSAIPGLAEKDTQYF.

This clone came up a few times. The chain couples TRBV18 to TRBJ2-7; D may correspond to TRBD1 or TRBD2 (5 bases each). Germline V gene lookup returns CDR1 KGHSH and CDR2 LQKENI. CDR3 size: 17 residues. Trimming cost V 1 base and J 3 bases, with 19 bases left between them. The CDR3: CASSPLGRGEKDYEQYF. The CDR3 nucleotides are TGTGCCAGCTCACCACTAGGAAGAGGGGAAAAAGACTACGAGCAGTACTTC.

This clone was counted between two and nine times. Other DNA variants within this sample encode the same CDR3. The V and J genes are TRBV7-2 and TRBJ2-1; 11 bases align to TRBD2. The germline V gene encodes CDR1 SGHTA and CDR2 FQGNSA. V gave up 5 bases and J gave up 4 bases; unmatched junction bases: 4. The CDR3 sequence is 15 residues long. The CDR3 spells CASSPGLAEYNEQFF. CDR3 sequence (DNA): TGTGCCAGCAGCCCGGGACTAGCGGAGTACAATGAGCAGTTCTTC. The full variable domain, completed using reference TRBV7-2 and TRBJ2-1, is GAGVSQSPSNKVTEKGKDVELRCDPISGHTALYWYRQSLGQGLEFLIYFQGNSAPDKSGLPSDRFSAERTGGSVSTLTIQRTQQEDSAVYLCASSPGLAEYNEQFFGPGTRLTVL.

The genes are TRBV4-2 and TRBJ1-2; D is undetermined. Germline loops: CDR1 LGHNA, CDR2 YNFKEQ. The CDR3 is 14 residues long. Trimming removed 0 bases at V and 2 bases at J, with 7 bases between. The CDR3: CASSQDVRNYGYTF. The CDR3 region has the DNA TGTGCCAGCAGCCAAGACGTCAGGAACTATGGCTACACCTTC.

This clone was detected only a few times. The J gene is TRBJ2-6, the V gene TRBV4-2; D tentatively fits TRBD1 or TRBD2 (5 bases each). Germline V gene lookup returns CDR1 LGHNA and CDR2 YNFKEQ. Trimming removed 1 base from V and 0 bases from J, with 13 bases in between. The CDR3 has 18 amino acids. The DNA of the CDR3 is TGTGCCAGCAGCCAAGGCGAGGGGCGGCGCTCTGGGGCCAACGTCCTGACTTTC. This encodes CASSQGEGRRSGANVLTF.